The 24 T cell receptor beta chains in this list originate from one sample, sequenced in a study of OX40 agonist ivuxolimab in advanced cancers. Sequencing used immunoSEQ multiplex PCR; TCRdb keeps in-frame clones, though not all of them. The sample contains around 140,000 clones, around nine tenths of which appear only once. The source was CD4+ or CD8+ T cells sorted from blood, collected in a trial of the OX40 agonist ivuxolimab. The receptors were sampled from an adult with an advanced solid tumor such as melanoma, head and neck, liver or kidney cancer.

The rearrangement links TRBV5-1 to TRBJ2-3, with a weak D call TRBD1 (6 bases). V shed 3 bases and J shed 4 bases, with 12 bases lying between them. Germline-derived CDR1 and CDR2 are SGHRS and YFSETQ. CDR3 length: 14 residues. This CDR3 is CASSSRQVPDTQYF. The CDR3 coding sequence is TGCGCCAGCAGCTCCCGACAGGTTCCAGATACGCAGTATTTT. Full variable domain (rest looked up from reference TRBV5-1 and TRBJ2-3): KAGVTQTPRYLIKTRGQQVTLSCSPISGHRSVSWYQQTPGQGLQFLFEYFSETQRNKGNFPGRFSGRQFSNSRSEMNVSTLELGDSALYLCASSSRQVPDTQYFGPGTRLTVL.

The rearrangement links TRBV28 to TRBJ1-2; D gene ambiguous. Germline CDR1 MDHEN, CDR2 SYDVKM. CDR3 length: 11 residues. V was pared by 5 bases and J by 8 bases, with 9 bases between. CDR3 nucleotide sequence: TGTGCCAGCAGTCCCGGTAGCGGCTACACCTTC. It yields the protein CASSPGSGYTF.

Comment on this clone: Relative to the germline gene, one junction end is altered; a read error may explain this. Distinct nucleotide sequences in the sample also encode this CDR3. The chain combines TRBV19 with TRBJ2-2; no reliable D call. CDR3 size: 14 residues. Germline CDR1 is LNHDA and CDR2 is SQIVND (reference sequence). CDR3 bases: TGTGCTAGTAGTGTTCTAGTGAACACCGGGGAGCTGTTTTTT. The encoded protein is CASSVLVNTGELFF.

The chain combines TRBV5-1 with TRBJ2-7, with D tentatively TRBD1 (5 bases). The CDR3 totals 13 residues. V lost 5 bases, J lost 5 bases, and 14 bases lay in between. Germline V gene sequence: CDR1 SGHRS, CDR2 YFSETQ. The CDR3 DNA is TGCGCCAGCAGTAGGGGAACCTACGACGAGCAGTACTTC. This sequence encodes CASSRGTYDEQYF.

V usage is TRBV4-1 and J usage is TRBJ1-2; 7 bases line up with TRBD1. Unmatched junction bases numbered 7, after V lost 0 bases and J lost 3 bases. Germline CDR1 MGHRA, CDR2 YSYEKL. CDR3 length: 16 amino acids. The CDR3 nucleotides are TGCGCCAGCAGCCAAGAATCGACAGGGTGGTACTATGGCTACACCTTC. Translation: CASSQESTGWYYGYTF.

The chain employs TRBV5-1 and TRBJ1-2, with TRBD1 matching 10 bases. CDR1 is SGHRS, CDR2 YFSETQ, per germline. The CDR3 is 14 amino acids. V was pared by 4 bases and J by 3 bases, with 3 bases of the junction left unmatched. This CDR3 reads CASSRGTGDYGYTF. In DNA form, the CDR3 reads TGCGCCAGCAGCAGGGGGACAGGGGACTATGGCTACACCTTC.

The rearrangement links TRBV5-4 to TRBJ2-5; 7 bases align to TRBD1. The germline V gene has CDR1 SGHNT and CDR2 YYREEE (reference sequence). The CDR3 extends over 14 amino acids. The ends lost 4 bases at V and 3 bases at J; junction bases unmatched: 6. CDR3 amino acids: CASSIGTEEETQYF. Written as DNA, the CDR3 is TGTGCCAGCAGCATAGGGACAGAAGAAGAGACCCAGTACTTC.

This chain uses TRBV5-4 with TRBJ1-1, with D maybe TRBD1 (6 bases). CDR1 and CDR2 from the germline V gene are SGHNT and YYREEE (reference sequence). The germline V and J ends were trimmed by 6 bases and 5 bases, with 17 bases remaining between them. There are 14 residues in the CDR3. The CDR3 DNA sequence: TGTGCCAGCAAGGTGACTGGGGGCGCGACTGAAGCTTTCTTT. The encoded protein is CASKVTGGATEAFF. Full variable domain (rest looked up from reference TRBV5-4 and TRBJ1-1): ETGVTQSPTHLIKTRGQQVTLRCSSQSGHNTVSWYQQALGQGPQFIFQYYREEENGRGNFPPRFSGLQFPNYSSELNVNALELDDSALYLCASKVTGGATEAFFGQGTRLTVV.

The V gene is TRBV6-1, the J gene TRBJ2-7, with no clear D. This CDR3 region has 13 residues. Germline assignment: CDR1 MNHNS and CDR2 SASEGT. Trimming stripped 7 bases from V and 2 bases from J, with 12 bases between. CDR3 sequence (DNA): TGTGCCAGCAACGGGCCACAAACCTACGAGCAGTACTTC. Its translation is CASNGPQTYEQYF.

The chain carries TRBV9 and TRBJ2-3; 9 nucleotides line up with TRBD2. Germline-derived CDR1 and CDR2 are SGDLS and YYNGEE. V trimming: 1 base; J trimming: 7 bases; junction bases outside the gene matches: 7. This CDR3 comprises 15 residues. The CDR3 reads CASSVSSGKKNTQYF. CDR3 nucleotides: TGTGCCAGCAGCGTATCTAGCGGGAAAAAAAATACGCAGTATTTT.

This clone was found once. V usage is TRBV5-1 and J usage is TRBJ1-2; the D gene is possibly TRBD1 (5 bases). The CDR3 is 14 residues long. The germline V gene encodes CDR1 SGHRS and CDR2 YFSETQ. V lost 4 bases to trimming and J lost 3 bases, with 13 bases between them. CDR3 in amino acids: CASSSGGLYYGYTF. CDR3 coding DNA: TGCGCCAGCAGCAGTGGGGGTCTTTACTATGGCTACACCTTC. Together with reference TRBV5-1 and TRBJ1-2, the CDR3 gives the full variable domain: KAGVTQTPRYLIKTRGQQVTLSCSPISGHRSVSWYQQTPGQGLQFLFEYFSETQRNKGNFPGRFSGRQFSNSRSEMNVSTLELGDSALYLCASSSGGLYYGYTFGSGTRLTVV.

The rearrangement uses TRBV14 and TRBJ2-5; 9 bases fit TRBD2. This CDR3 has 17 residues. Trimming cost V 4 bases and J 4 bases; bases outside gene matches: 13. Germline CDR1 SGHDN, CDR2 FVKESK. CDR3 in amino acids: CASSPGLAGVIGETQYF. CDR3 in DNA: TGTGCCAGCAGCCCAGGGTTAGCGGGAGTTATCGGAGAGACCCAGTACTTC.

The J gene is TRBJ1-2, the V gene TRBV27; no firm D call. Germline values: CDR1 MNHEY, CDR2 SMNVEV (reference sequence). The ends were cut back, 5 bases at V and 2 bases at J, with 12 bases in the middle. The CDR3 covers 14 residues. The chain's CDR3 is CASSPRRENYGYTF. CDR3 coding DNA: TGTGCCAGCAGTCCCCGGAGAGAAAACTATGGCTACACCTTC.

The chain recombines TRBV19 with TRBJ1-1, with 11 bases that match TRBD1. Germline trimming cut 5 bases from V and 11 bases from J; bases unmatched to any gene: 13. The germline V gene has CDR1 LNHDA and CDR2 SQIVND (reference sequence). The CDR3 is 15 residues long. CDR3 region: CASSSRTGGRLKAFF. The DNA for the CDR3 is TGTGCCAGTAGTTCCCGGACAGGGGGCCGACTCAAGGCTTTCTTT.

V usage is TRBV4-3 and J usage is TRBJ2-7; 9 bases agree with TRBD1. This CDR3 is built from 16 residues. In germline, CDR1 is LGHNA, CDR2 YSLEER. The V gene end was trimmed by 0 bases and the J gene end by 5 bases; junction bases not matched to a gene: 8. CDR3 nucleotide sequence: TGCGCCAGCAGCCAAGACGCGGGACAGGGTACGAACGAGCAGTACTTC. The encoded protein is CASSQDAGQGTNEQYF.

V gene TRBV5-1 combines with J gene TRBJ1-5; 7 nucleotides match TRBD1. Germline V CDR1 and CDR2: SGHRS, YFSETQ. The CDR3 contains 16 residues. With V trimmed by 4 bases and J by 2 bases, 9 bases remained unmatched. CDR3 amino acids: CASSPVGQGGNQPQHF. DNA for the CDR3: TGCGCCAGCAGCCCTGTTGGGCAGGGGGGCAATCAGCCCCAGCATTTT.

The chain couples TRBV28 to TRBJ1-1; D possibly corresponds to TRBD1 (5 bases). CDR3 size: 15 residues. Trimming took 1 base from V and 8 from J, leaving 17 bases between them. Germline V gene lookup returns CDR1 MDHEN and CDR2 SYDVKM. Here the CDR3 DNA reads TGTGCCAGCAGTTTATTTCCCCAACAGGTGGGAGAAGCTTTCTTT. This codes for CASSLFPQQVGEAFF.

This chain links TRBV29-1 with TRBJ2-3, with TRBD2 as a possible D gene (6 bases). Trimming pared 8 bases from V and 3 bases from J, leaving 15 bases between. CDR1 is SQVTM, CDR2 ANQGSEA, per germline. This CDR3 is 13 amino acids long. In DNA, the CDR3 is TGCAGCTCCCACGGAGGGGTGACAGATACGCAGTATTTT. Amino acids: CSSHGGVTDTQYF.

The CDR3 bases are TGTGCCAGCAGCGTAGGAGGGGGGTCCGAGCAGTACTTC. Translated: CASSVGGGSEQYF. V is TRBV9 and J is TRBJ2-5; TRBD1 or TRBD2 may be the D gene (6 bases each). The tail of the sequence fits TRBJ2-7 better, so the J call may be wrong. The CDR3 runs to 13 residues. Germline CDR1 SGDLS, CDR2 YYNGEE.

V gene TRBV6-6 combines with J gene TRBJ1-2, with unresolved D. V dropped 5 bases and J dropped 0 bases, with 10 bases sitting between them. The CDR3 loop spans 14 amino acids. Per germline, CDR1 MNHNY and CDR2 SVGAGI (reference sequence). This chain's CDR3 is CASSPPGTNYGYTF. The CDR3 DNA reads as TGTGCCAGCAGTCCCCCCGGGACTAACTATGGCTACACCTTC.

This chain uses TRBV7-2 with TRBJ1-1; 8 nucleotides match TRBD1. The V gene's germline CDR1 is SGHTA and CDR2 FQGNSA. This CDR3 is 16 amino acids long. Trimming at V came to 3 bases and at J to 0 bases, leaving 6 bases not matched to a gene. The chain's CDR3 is CASSFDRGRVNTEAFF. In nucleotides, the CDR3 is TGTGCCAGCAGCTTCGACAGGGGTCGTGTGAACACTGAAGCTTTCTTT.

CDR3 sequence (DNA): TGCGCCAGCAGCTTGGGGGAATCTAGGGAGTCGGAGCGGGGCTACACCTTC. Translated, it gives CASSLGESRESERGYTF. The chain has TRBV5-1 and TRBJ1-2; D is uncertain. Trimming took off 0 bases at V and 8 bases at J, with 23 bases between the two ends. The germline CDR1 and CDR2 sequences are SGHRS and YFSETQ. CDR3 length equals 17 residues. Supplemented by reference TRBV5-1 and TRBJ1-2, the full variable domain reads KAGVTQTPRYLIKTRGQQVTLSCSPISGHRSVSWYQQTPGQGLQFLFEYFSETQRNKGNFPGRFSGRQFSNSRSEMNVSTLELGDSALYLCASSLGESRESERGYTFGSGTRLTVV.

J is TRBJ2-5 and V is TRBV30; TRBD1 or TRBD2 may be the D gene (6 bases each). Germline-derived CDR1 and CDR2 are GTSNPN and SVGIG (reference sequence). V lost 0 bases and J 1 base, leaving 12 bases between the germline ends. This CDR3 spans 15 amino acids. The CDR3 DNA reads TGTGCCTGGAGTGTTTCAGGAGGGGGCCAAGAGACCCAGTACTTC. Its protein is CAWSVSGGGQETQYF.

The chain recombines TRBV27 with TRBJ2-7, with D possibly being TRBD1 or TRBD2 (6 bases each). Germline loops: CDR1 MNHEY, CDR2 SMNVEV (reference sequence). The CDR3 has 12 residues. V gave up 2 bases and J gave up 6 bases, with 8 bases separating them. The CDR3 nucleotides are TGTGCCAGCAGTTTAGAGGGGGGCGAGCAGTACTTC. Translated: CASSLEGGEQYF.